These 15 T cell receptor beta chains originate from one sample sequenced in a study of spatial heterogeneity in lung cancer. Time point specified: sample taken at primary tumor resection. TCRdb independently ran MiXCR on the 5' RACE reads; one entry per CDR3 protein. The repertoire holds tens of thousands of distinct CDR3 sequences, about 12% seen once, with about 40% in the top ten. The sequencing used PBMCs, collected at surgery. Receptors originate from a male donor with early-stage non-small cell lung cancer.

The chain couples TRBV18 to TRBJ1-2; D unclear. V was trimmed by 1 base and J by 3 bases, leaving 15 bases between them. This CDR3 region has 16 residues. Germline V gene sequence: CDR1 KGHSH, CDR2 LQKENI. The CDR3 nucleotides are TGTGCCAGCTCACCACTTGGCGGGCAAATTGACTATGGCTACACCTTC. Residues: CASSPLGGQIDYGYTF.

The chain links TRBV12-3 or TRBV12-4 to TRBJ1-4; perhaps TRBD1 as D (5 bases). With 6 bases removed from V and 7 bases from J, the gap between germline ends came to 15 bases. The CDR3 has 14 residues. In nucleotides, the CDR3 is TGTGCCAGCAGCATGGGGCCTGGGCGTGAAAAACTGTTTTTT. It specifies CASSMGPGREKLFF.

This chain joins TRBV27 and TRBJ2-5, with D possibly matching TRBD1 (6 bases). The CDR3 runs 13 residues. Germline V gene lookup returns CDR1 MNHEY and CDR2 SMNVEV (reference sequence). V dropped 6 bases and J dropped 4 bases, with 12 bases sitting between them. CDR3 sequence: CASRDRLTETQYF. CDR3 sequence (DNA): TGTGCCAGCAGAGACAGGTTGACAGAGACCCAGTACTTC.

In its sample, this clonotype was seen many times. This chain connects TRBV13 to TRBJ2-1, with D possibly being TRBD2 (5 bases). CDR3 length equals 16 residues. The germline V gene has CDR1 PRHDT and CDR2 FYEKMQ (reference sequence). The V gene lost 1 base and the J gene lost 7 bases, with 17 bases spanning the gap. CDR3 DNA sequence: TGTGCCAGCAGCTTAGTAGCGCCCATTCTGAATAATGAGCAGTTCTTC. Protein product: CASSLVAPILNNEQFF. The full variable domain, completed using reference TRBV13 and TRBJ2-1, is AAGVIQSPRHLIKEKRETATLKCYPIPRHDTVYWYQQGPGQDPQFLISFYEKMQSDKGSIPDRFSAQQFSDYHSELNMSSLELGDSALYFCASSLVAPILNNEQFFGPGTRLTVL.

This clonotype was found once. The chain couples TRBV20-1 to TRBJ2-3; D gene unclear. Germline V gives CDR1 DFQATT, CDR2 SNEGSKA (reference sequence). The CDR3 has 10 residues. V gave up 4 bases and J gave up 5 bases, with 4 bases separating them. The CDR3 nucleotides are TGCAGTGCTATTCGAGATACGCAGTATTTT. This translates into CSAIRDTQYF.

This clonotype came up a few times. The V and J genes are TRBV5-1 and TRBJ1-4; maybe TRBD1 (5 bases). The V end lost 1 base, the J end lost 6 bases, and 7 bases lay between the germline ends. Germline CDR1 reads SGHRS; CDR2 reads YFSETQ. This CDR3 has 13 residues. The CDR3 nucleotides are TGCGCCAGCAGCTTGATGGGGGATGAAAAACTGTTTTTT. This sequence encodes CASSLMGDEKLFF.

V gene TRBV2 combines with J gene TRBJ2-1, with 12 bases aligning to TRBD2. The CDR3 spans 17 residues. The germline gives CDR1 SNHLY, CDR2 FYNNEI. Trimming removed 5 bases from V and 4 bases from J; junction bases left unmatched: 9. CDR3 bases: TGTGCCAGCAGTCCTCTAGCGGGGGGGCATTTGTACAATGAGCAGTTCTTC. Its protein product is CASSPLAGGHLYNEQFF.

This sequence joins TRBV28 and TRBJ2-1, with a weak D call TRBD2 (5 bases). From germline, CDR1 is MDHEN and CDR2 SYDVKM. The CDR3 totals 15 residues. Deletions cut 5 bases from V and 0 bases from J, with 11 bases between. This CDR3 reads CASSLRTFSYNEQFF. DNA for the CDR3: TGTGCCAGCAGTCTGAGGACTTTCTCCTACAATGAGCAGTTCTTC.

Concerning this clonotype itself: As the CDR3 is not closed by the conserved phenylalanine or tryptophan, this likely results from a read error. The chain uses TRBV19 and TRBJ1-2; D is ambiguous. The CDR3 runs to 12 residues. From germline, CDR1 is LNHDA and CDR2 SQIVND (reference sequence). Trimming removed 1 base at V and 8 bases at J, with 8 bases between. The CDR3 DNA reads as TGTGCCAGTAGTATAGCCTCAGTCGGCTACACCTAC. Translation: CASSIASVGYTY.

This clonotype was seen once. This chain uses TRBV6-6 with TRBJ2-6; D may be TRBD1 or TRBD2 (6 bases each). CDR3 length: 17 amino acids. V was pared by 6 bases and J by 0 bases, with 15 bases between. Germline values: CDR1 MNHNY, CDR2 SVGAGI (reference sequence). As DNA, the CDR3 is TGTGCCAGCAGGACAAGGGGGGACTTCTCTGGGGCCAACGTCCTGACTTTC. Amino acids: CASRTRGDFSGANVLTF.

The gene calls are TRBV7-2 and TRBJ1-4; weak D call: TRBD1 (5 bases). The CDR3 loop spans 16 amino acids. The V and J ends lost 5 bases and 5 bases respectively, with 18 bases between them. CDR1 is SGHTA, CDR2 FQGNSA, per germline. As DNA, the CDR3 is TGTGCCAGCAGCCTGGGACCTTCGCGTCGAAATGAAAAACTGTTTTTT. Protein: CASSLGPSRRNEKLFF.

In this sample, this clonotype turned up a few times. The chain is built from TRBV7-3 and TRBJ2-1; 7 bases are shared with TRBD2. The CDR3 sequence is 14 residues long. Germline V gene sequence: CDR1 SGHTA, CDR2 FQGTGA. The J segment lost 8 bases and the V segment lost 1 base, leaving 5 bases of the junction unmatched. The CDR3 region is CASSLIGGRYEQFF. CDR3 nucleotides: TGTGCCAGCAGCTTAATTGGCGGGAGATATGAGCAGTTCTTC.

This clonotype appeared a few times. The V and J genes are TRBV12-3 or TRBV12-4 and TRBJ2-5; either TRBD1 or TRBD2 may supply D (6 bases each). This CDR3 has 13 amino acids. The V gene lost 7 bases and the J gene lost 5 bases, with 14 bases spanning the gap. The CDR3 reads CASTRGAWETQYF. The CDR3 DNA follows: TGTGCCAGCACTAGGGGGGCCTGGGAGACCCAGTACTTC.

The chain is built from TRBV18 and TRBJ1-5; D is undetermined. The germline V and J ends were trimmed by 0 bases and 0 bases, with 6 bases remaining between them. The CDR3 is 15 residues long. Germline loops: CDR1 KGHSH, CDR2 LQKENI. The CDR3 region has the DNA TGTGCCAGCTCACCACCACAGAATAGCAATCAGCCCCAGCATTTT. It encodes CASSPPQNSNQPQHF.

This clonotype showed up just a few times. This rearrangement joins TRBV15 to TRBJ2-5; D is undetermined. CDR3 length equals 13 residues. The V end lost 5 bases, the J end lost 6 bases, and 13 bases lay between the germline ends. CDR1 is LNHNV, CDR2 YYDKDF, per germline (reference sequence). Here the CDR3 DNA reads TGTGCCACCAGCTCACCAAACGCGAAGACCCAGTACTTC. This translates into CATSSPNAKTQYF.